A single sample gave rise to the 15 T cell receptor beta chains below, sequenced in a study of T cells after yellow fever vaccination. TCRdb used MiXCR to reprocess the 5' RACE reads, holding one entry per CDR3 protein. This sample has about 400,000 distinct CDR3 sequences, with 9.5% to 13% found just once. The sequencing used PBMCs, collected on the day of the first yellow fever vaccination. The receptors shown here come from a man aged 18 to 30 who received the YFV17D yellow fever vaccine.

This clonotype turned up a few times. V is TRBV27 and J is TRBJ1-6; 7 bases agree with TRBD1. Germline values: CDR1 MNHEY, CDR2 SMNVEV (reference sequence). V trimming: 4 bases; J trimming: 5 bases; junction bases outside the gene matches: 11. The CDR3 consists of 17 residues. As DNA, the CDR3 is TGTGCCAGCAGTTACCTCGGGACAGCCAGAGATAATTCACCCCTCCACTTT. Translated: CASSYLGTARDNSPLHF.

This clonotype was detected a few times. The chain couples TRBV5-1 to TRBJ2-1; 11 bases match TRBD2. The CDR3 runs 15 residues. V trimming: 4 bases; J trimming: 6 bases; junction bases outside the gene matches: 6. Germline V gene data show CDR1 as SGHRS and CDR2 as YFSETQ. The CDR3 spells CASSILAGEINEQFF. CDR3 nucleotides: TGCGCCAGCAGCATACTAGCGGGGGAGATCAATGAGCAGTTCTTC. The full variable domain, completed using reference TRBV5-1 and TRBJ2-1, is KAGVTQTPRYLIKTRGQQVTLSCSPISGHRSVSWYQQTPGQGLQFLFEYFSETQRNKGNFPGRFSGRQFSNSRSEMNVSTLELGDSALYLCASSILAGEINEQFFGPGTRLTVL.

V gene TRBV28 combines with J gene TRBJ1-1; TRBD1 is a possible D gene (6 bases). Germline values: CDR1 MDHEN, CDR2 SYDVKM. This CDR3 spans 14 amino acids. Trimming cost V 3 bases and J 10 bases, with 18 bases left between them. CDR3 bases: TGTGCCAGCAGTTTCGGGGGCAGCTACCAGATAGCTTTCTTT. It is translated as CASSFGGSYQIAFF.

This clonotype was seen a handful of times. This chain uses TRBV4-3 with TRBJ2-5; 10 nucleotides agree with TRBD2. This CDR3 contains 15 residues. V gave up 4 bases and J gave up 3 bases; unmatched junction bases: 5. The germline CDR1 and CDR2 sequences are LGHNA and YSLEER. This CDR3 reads CASSRETSGKETQYF. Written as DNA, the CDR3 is TGCGCCAGCAGCCGAGAAACTAGCGGGAAAGAGACCCAGTACTTC.

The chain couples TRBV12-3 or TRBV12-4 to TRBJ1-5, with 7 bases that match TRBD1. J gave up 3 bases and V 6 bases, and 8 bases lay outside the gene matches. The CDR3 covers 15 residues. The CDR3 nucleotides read TGTGCCAGCAGACGTTACGGACAGGACAATCAGCCCCAGCATTTT. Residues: CASRRYGQDNQPQHF.

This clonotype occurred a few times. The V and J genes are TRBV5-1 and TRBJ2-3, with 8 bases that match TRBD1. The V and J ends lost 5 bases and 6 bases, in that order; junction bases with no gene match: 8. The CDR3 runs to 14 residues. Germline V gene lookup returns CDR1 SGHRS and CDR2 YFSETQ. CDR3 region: CASRRDRPGDTQYF. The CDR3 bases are TGCGCCAGCAGACGGGACAGGCCCGGGGATACGCAGTATTTT.

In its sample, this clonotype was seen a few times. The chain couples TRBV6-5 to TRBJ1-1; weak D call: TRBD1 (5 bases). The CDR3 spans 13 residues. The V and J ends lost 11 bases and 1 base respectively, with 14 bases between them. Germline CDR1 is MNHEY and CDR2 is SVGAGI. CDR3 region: CAARGGRNTEAFF. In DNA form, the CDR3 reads TGTGCCGCGCGGGGGGGGAGGAACACTGAAGCTTTCTTT.

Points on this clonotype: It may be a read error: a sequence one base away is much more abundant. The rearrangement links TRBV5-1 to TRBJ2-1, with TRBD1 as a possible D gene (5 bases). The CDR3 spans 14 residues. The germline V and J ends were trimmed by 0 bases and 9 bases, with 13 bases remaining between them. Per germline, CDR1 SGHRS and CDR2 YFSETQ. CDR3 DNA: TGCGCCAGCAGCTTGGCGATAGGGGTAAGTGAGCAGTTCTTC. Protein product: CASSLAIGVSEQFF.

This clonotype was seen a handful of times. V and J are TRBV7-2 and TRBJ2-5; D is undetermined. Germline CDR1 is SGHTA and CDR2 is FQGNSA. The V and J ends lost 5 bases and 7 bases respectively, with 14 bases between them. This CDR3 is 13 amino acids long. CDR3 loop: CASSPRSEGTQYF. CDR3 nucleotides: TGTGCCAGCAGCCCCCGGTCGGAAGGGACCCAGTACTTC.

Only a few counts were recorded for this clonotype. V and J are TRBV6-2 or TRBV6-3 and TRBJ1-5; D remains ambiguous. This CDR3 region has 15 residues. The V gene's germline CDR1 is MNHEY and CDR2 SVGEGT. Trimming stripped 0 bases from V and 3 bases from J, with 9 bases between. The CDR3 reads CASSYSTQFNQPQHF. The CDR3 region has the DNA TGTGCCAGCAGTTACTCGACTCAGTTCAATCAGCCCCAGCATTTT.

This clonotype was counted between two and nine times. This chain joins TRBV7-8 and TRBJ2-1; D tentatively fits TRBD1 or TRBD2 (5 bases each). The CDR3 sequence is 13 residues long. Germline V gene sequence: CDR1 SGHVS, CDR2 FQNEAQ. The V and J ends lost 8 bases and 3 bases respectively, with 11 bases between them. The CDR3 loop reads CASHLGVYNEQFF. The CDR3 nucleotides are TGTGCCAGCCATTTGGGGGTCTACAATGAGCAGTTCTTC.

CDR3 region: CASSYNPGVYEQYF. The CDR3, as DNA: TGTGCCAGCAGTTACAATCCAGGGGTCTACGAGCAGTACTTC. The chain joins TRBV6-2 or TRBV6-3 to TRBJ2-7, with D possibly TRBD1 on 6 matching bases. Looked up from germline, CDR1 is MNHEY and CDR2 is SVGEGT. Deletions cut 2 bases from V and 3 bases from J, with 11 bases between. The CDR3 is 14 residues long.

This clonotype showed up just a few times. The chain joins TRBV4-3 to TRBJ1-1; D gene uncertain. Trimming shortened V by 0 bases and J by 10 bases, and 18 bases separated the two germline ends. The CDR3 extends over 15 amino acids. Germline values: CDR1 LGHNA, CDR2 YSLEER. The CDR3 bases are TGCGCCAGCAGCCAAGATAGGTACTTCACCTCGGGAGCTTTCTTT. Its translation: CASSQDRYFTSGAFF.

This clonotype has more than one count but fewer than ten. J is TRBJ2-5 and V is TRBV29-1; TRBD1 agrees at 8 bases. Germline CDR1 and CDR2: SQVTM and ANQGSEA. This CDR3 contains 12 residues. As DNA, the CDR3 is TGCAGTACAGGACAGGGACAAGAGACCCAGTACTTC. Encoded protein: CSTGQGQETQYF.

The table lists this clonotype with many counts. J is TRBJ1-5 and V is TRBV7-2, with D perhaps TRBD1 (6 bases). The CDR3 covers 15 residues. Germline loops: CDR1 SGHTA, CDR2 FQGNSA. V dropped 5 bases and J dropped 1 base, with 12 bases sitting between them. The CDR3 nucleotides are TGTGCCAGCAGCACACAGGGAGTAAGCAATCAGCCCCAGCATTTT. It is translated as CASSTQGVSNQPQHF.